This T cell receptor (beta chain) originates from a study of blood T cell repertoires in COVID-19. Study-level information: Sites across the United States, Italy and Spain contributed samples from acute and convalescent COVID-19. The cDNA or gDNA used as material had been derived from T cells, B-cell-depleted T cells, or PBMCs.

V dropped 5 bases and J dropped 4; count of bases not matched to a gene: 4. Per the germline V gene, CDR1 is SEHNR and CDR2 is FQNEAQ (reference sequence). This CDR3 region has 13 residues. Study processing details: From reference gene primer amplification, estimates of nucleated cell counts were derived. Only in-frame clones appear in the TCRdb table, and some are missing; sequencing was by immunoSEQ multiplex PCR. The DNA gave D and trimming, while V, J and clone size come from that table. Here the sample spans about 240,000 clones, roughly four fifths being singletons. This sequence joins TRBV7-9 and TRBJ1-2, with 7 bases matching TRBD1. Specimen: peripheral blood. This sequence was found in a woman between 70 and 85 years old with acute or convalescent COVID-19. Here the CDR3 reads CASSTGQIYGYTF. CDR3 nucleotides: TGTGCCAGCAGCACGGGACAGATCTATGGCTACACCTTC.